The clone carrying this T cell receptor beta chain is a singleton in its sample. Antigen unknown. The CDR3 runs 16 residues. V gave up 1 base and J gave up 2 bases, with 14 bases separating them. CDR1 is MNHEY, CDR2 SVGAGI, per germline. The data were obtained in a study of tumor-infiltrating lymphocytes in localized non-small cell lung cancer. Whole-study context: Several tumor histologies, both smoking statuses, and some post-neoadjuvant chemotherapy samples were included. From each patient, both tumor and uninvolved lung, non-adjacent to tumor, were sampled.

Findings of the study overall: Tumor T-cell fraction was not associated with recurrence-free survival. Compared with uninvolved lung, tumors showed higher T cell infiltration by TCRbeta sequencing.

Generated by immunoSEQ multiplex PCR, the TCRdb table keeps only in-frame clones and is missing some. Found here are 15,000 to 20,000 clones, less than 55% of them singletons; the top ten hold about 17%. V gene TRBV6-5 combines with J gene TRBJ1-1; tentative D call: TRBD1 (6 bases). This clonotype was obtained from a human donor with non-small cell lung cancer. Sample: lung tumor tissue. The CDR3 loop reads CASSYWTAAFNTEAFF. The CDR3 nucleotides are TGTGCCAGCAGTTACTGGACAGCCGCTTTTAACACTGAAGCTTTCTTT.